Shown below are 13 T cell receptor beta chains from a single sample sequenced in a study of patients and donors after allogeneic stem cell transplantation. TCRdb re-called the RT-PCR reads with MiXCR, one entry per CDR3 protein. The sample includes over 150,000 distinct CDR3 sequences, over 25% of them seen just once. Sequenced input: blood, either unsorted or a sorted T cell fraction (not recorded which). These receptor sequences come from a human donor who was either an allogeneic HSCT recipient or a stem cell or donor lymphocyte infusion donor (not recorded which). It is not recorded whose cells these are; they may come from a transplant donor.

This clonotype has just a few counts. The gene calls are TRBV9 and TRBJ1-6; possibly TRBD1 for D (6 bases). The CDR3 contains 15 residues. V was trimmed by 0 bases and J by 10 bases, leaving 14 bases between them. CDR1 and CDR2 (germline): SGDLS, YYNGEE. This CDR3 reads CASSVGTEGYSPLHF. The CDR3, as DNA: TGTGCCAGCAGCGTAGGGACAGAGGGTTACTCACCCCTCCACTTT.

The genes are TRBV29-1 and TRBJ2-3, with unresolved D. Trimming stripped 2 bases from V and 8 bases from J, with 11 bases between. This CDR3 comprises 12 residues. Germline V gene lookup returns CDR1 SQVTM and CDR2 ANQGSEA. The CDR3 protein is CSVERQQSTQYF. The CDR3 DNA sequence: TGCAGCGTTGAACGTCAGCAGAGTACGCAGTATTTT.

This clonotype was counted many times. V usage is TRBV12-3 or TRBV12-4 and J usage is TRBJ1-2; 8 nucleotides match TRBD1. The CDR3 contains 14 residues. Unmatched junction bases numbered 7, after V lost 3 bases and J lost 7 bases. CDR3: CASSFFGQGGGYTF. The DNA for the CDR3 is TGTGCCAGCAGTTTCTTCGGACAGGGAGGTGGCTACACCTTC.

V gene TRBV9 combines with J gene TRBJ2-1; D remains ambiguous. This CDR3 region has 15 residues. V lost 0 bases and J lost 1, with 8 bases in between. Germline loops: CDR1 SGDLS, CDR2 YYNGEE. For the CDR3, the DNA is TGTGCCAGCAGCGTAGGGCCCGGTTCCTACAATGAGCAGTTCTTC. It specifies CASSVGPGSYNEQFF.

This clonotype has only a few counts. J is TRBJ2-3 and V is TRBV28; 11 nucleotides line up with TRBD2. This CDR3 comprises 16 residues. The germline CDR1 and CDR2 sequences are MDHEN and SYDVKM. V lost 2 bases to trimming and J lost 3 bases; unmatched junction nucleotides: 4. Here the CDR3 reads CASSLRLAGWTDTQYF. The CDR3 DNA follows: TGTGCCAGCAGTTTAAGACTAGCGGGATGGACAGATACGCAGTATTTT. The full variable domain, rest sourced from reference TRBV28 and TRBJ2-3, is DVKVTQSSRYLVKRTGEKVFLECVQDMDHENMFWYRQDPGLGLRLIYFSYDVKMKEKGDIPEGYSVSREKKERFSLILESASTNQTSMYLCASSLRLAGWTDTQYFGPGTRLTVL.

This clonotype appeared a few times. The DNA for the CDR3 is TGTGCCAGCAGATCCGGGACTAGTCCGCACACAGATACGCAGTATTTT. Translating gives CASRSGTSPHTDTQYF. This rearrangement joins TRBV6-5 to TRBJ2-3; TRBD2 matches 8 bases. Germline V gene data show CDR1 as MNHEY and CDR2 as SVGAGI. V lost 6 bases, J lost 2 bases, and 10 bases stayed unmatched. The CDR3 extends over 16 amino acids.

The chain recombines TRBV6-2 or TRBV6-3 with TRBJ2-7; 7 bases line up with TRBD2. Germline V gene lookup returns CDR1 MNHEY and CDR2 SVGEGT. The CDR3 contains 15 residues. V shed 0 bases, J shed 2 bases, and the junction held 4 bases outside the gene matches. CDR3 nucleotides: TGTGCCAGCAGTTACTCATCAAGCGGGACCTACGAGCAGTACTTC. Amino acid sequence: CASSYSSSGTYEQYF.

This clonotype has only a few counts. This chain uses TRBV7-2 with TRBJ2-5; TRBD1 might be the D (5 bases). Germline V lookup: CDR1 SGHTA, CDR2 FQGNSA. This CDR3 spans 13 amino acids. V lost 3 bases and J 3 bases, leaving 8 bases between the germline ends. In DNA form, the CDR3 reads TGTGCCAGCAGCTTTACAGGAAAAGAGACCCAGTACTTC. It translates to CASSFTGKETQYF. Combining the CDR3 with reference TRBV7-2 and TRBJ2-5 gives the whole variable domain GAGVSQSPSNKVTEKGKDVELRCDPISGHTALYWYRQSLGQGLEFLIYFQGNSAPDKSGLPSDRFSAERTGGSVSTLTIQRTQQEDSAVYLCASSFTGKETQYFGPGTRLLVL.

V usage is TRBV27 and J usage is TRBJ2-3; no firm D call. Germline V lookup: CDR1 MNHEY, CDR2 SMNVEV (reference sequence). The CDR3 is 14 residues long. Trimming shortened V by 2 bases and J by 5 bases, and 11 bases separated the two germline ends. The CDR3 protein is CASSLKKAIDTQYF. The DNA for the CDR3 is TGTGCCAGCAGTTTAAAGAAGGCGATAGATACGCAGTATTTT.

The sample holds a few counts of this clonotype. The chain combines TRBV20-1 with TRBJ2-2, with a weak D call TRBD1 (5 bases). Between the trimmed V and J ends, which lost 0 bases and 1 base, there was a span of 12 bases. This CDR3 region has 16 residues. CDR1 is DFQATT and CDR2 is SNEGSKA in the germline V gene (reference sequence). CDR3 amino acids: CSARDLVGQNTGELFF. In DNA form, the CDR3 reads TGCAGTGCTAGAGATCTGGTCGGACAGAACACCGGGGAGCTGTTTTTT.

The chain carries TRBV27 and TRBJ2-5; D is possibly TRBD2 (6 bases). The length of the CDR3 is 13 residues. In germline, CDR1 is MNHEY, CDR2 SMNVEV (reference sequence). V lost 3 bases to trimming and J lost 6 bases, with 11 bases between them. The CDR3 spells CASSFWGGKTQYF. The CDR3 DNA sequence: TGTGCCAGCAGTTTTTGGGGAGGAAAGACCCAGTACTTC.

This clonotype has at least ten counts. The chain carries TRBV5-1 and TRBJ1-4; 7 bases map to TRBD1. After removal of 2 bases from V and 2 bases from J, the junction contained 3 bases not matched to a gene. CDR1 and CDR2 from the germline V gene are SGHRS and YFSETQ. The CDR3 totals 15 residues. This CDR3 is CASSLQGPTNEKLFF. CDR3 bases: TGCGCCAGCAGCTTACAGGGGCCTACTAATGAAAAACTGTTTTTT.

The chain has TRBV2 and TRBJ2-3; TRBD1 aligns across 7 bases. The CDR3 consists of 19 residues. Trimming took 4 bases from V and 0 from J; bases not matched to a gene: 16. Germline V gene data show CDR1 as SNHLY and CDR2 as FYNNEI. DNA of the CDR3: TGTGCCAGCAGTGTGGGAATCCCACAGGGGCTCCCTAGCACAGATACGCAGTATTTT. Translation: CASSVGIPQGLPSTDTQYF. Together with reference TRBV2 and TRBJ2-3, the CDR3 gives the full variable domain: EPEVTQTPSHQVTQMGQEVILRCVPISNHLYFYWYRQILGQKVEFLVSFYNNEISEKSEIFDDQFSVERPDGSNFTLKIRSTKLEDSAMYFCASSVGIPQGLPSTDTQYFGPGTRLTVL.